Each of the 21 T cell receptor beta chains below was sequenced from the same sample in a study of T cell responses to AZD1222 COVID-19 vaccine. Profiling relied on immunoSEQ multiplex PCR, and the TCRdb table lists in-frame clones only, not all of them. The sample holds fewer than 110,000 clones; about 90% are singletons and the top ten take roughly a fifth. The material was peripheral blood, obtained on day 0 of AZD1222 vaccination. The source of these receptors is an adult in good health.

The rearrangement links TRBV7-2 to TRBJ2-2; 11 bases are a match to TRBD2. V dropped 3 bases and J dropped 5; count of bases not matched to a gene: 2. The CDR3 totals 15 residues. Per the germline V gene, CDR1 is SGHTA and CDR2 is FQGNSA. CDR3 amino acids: CASSFSGGATGELFF. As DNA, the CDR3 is TGTGCCAGCAGCTTTAGCGGGGGGGCGACCGGGGAGCTGTTTTTT.

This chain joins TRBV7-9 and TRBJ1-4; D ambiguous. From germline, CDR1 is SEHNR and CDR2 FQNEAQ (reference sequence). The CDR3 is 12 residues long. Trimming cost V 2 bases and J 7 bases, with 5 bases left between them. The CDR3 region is CASSLNGEKLFF. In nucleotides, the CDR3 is TGTGCCAGCAGCTTAAACGGTGAAAAACTGTTTTTT.

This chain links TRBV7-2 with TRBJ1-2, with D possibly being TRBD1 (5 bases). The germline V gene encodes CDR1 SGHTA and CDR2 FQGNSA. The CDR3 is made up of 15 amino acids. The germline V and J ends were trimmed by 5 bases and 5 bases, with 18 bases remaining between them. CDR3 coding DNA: TGTGCCAGCAGCGCGACCGGGGCGGTGCTTTATGGCTACACCTTC. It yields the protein CASSATGAVLYGYTF.

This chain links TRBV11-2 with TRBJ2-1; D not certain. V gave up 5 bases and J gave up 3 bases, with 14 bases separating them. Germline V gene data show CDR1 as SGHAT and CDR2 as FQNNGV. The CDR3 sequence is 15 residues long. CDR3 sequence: CASSPRGALYNEQFF. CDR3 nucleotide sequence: TGTGCCAGCAGCCCTCGCGGCGCACTCTACAATGAGCAGTTCTTC.

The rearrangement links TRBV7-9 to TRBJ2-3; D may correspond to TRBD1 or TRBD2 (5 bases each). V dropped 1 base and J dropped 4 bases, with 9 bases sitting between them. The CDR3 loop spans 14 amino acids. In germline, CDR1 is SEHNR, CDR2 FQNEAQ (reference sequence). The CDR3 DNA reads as TGTGCCAGCAGCTTAGTTACGGGGCCAGATACGCAGTATTTT. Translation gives CASSLVTGPDTQYF.

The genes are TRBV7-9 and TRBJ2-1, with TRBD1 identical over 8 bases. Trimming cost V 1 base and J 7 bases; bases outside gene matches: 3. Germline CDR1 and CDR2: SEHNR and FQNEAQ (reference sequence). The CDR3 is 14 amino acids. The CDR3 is CASSLDRGENEQFF. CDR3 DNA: TGTGCCAGCAGCTTAGACAGGGGGGAGAATGAGCAGTTCTTC.

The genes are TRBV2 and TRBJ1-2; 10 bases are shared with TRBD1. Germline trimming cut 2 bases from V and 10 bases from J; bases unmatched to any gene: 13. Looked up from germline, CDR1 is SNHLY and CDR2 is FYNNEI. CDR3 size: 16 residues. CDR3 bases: TGTGCCAGCAGTGAACCGTTTGGGGACAGGGGTATGGACTACACCTTC. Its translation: CASSEPFGDRGMDYTF.

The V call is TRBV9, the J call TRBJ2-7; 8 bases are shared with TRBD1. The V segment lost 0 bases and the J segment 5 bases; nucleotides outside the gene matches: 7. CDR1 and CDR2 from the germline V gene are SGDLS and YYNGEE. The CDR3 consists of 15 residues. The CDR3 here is CASSVAARGLDEQYF. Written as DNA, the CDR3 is TGTGCCAGCAGCGTAGCAGCCAGGGGGCTTGACGAGCAGTACTTC.

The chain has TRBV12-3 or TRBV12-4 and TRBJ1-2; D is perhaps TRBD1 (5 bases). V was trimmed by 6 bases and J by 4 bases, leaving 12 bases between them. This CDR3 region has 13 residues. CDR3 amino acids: CASRGARAYGYTF. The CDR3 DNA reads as TGTGCCAGCAGAGGGGCCCGGGCCTATGGCTACACCTTC.

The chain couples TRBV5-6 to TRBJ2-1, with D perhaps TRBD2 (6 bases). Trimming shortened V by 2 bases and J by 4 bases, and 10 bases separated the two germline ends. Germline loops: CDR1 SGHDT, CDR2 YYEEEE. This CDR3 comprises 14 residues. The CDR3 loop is CASSLWDLYNEQFF. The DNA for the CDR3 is TGTGCCAGCAGCTTATGGGACTTGTACAATGAGCAGTTCTTC.

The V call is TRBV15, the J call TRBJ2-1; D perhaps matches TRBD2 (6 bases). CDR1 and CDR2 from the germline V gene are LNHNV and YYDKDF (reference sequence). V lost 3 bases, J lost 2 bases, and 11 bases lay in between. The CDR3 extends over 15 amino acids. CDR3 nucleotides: TGTGCCACCAGCAGCGGGGGTTCTACCTACAATGAGCAGTTCTTC. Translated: CATSSGGSTYNEQFF.

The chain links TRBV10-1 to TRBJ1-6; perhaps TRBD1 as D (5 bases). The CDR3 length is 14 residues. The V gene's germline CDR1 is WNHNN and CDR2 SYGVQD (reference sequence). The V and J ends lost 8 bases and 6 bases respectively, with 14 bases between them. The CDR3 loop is CASGTGGSNSPLHF. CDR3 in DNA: TGCGCCAGCGGAACGGGGGGTTCTAATTCACCCCTCCACTTT.

CDR3 residues: CASSWEGGGTGELFF. The CDR3 DNA follows: TGTGCCAGCAGCTGGGAGGGCGGCGGTACCGGGGAGCTGTTTTTT. The chain uses TRBV5-4 and TRBJ2-2; 7 bases align to TRBD2. This CDR3 region has 15 residues. The V gene's germline CDR1 is SGHNT and CDR2 YYREEE (reference sequence). The V gene end was trimmed by 3 bases and the J gene end by 5 bases; junction bases not matched to a gene: 7.

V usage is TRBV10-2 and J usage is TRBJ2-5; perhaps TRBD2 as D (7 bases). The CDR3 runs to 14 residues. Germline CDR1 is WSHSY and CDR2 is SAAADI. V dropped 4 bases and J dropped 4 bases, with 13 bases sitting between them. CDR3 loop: CASSVMGGPETQYF. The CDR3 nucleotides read TGCGCCAGCAGTGTGATGGGGGGGCCAGAGACCCAGTACTTC.

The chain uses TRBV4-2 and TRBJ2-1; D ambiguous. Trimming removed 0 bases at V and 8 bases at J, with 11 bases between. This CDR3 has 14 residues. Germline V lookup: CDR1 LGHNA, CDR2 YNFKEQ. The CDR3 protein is CASSQDRISHEQFF. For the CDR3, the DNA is TGTGCCAGCAGCCAAGATCGGATCAGCCATGAGCAGTTCTTC.

The CDR3: CASSVVDSIISGNTIYF. CDR3 nucleotide sequence: TGTGCCAGCAGCGTAGTCGACAGCATAATCTCTGGAAACACCATATATTTT. This chain uses TRBV9 with TRBJ1-3; D may be TRBD1 (5 bases). Germline V gene lookup returns CDR1 SGDLS and CDR2 YYNGEE. V lost 0 bases, J lost 0 bases, and 13 bases lay in between. This CDR3 is built from 17 residues.

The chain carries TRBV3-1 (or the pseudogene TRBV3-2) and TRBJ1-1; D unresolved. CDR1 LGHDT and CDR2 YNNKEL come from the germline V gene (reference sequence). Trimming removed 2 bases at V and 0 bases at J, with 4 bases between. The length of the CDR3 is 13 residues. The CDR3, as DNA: TGTGCCAGCAGCCAACTCATGAACACTGAAGCTTTCTTT. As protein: CASSQLMNTEAFF.

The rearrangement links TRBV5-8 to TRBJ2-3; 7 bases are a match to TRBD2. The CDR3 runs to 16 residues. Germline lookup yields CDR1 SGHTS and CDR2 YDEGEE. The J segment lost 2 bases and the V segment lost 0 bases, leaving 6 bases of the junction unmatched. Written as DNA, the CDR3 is TGTGCCAGCAGCTTGGGAGCGGGGCCTTCCACAGATACGCAGTATTTT. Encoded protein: CASSLGAGPSTDTQYF.

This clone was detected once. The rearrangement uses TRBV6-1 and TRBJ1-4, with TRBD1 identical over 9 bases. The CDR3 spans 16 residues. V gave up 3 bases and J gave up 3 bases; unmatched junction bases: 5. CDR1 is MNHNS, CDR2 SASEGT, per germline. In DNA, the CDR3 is TGTGCCAGCAGTGATATGGGACAGGGTCCTAATGAAAAACTGTTTTTT. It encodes CASSDMGQGPNEKLFF.

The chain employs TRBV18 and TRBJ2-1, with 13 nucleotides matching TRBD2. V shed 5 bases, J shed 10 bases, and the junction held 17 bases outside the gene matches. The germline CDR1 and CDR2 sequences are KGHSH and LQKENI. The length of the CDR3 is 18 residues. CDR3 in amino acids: CASSSMYGTSGVVWEQFF. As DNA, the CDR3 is TGTGCCAGCTCATCAATGTACGGGACTAGCGGGGTAGTATGGGAGCAGTTCTTC. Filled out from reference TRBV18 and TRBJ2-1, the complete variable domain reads NAGVMQNPRHLVRRRGQEARLRCSPMKGHSHVYWYRQLPEEGLKFMVYLQKENIIDESGMPKERFSAEFPKEGPSILRIQQVVRGDSAAYFCASSSMYGTSGVVWEQFFGPGTRLTVL.

The CDR3 region has the DNA TGCAGCGTTGAAGAACCGGGTGAAGCTTTCTTT. Translation gives CSVEEPGEAFF. The chain uses TRBV29-1 and TRBJ1-1; D uncertain. Germline V gene lookup returns CDR1 SQVTM and CDR2 ANQGSEA. With 0 bases removed from V and 7 bases from J, the gap between germline ends came to 6 bases. The CDR3 has 11 amino acids.